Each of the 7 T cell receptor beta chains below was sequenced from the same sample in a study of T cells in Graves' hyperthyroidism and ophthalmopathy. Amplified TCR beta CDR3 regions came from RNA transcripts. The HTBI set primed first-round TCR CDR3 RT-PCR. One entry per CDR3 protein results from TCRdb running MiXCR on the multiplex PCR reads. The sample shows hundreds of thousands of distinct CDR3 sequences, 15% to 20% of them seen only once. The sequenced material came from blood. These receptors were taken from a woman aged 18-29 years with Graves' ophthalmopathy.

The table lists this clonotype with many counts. CDR3 in DNA: TGTGCCAGCAGGGAGGGGGGAGATACGCAGTATTTT. Encoded protein: CASREGGDTQYF. The V call is TRBV2, the J call TRBJ2-3; D could derive from TRBD1 or TRBD2 (6 bases each). This CDR3 is 12 amino acids long. Germline V lookup: CDR1 SNHLY, CDR2 FYNNEI. V was clipped by 6 bases and J by 5 bases, with 9 bases between them. Full variable domain (remainder filled in from reference TRBV2 and TRBJ2-3): EPEVTQTPSHQVTQMGQEVILRCVPISNHLYFYWYRQILGQKVEFLVSFYNNEISEKSEIFDDQFSVERPDGSNFTLKIRSTKLEDSAMYFCASREGGDTQYFGPGTRLTVL.

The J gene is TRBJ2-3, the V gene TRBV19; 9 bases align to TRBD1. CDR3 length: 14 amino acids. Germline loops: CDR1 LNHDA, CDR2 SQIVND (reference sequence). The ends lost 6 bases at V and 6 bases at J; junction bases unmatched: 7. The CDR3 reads CASRHRTGEDTQYF. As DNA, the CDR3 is TGTGCCAGTAGACACAGGACAGGGGAGGATACGCAGTATTTT.

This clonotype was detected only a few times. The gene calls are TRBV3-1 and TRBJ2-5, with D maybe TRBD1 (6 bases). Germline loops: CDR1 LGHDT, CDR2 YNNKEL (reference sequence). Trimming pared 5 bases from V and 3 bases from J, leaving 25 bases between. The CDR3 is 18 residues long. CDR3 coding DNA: TGTGCCAGCAGCGACTTTCCCTGGGACACTGGAACTAAAGAGACCCAGTACTTC. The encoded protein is CASSDFPWDTGTKETQYF.

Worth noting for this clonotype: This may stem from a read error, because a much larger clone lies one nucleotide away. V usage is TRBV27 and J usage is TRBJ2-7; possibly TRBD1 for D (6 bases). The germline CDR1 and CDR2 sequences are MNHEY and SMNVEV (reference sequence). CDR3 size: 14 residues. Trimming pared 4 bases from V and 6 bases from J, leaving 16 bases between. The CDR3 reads CASSSGAGATEQYF. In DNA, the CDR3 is TGTGCCAGCAGTTCAGGGGCAGGGGCGACCGAGCAGTACTTC.

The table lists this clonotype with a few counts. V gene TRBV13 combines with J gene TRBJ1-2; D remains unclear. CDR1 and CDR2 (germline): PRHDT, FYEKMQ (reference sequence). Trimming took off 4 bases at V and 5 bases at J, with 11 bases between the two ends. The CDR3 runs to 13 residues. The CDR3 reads CASSYPAEYGYTF. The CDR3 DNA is TGTGCCAGCAGCTATCCGGCAGAGTATGGCTACACCTTC.

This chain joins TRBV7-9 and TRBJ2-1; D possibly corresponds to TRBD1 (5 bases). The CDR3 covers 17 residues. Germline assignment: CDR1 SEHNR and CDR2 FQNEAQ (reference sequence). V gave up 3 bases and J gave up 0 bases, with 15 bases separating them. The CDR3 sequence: CASSFTAGITSYNEQFF. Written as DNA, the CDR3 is TGTGCCAGCAGCTTTACGGCAGGGATAACCTCCTACAATGAGCAGTTCTTC.

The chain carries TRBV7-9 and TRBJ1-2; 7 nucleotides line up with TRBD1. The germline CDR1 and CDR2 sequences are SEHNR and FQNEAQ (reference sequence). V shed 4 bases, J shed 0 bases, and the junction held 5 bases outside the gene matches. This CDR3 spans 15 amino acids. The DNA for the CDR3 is TGTGCCAGCAGCTCCCCGGACAGGTCTAACTATGGCTACACCTTC. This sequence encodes CASSSPDRSNYGYTF.